The rows below give T cell receptor beta chains drawn from one sample of a study of control samples from healthy donors and cancer patients. Sequenced by immunoSEQ multiplex PCR; TCRdb stores in-frame clones only, minus some. The top ten clones hold roughly 2.5% of a sample with 100,000 to 150,000 clones, approximately 92% of them seen once. The sample consisted of blood. Receptor source: a man aged 35 to 55 in good health. The CDR3 runs from the conserved cysteine through the conserved F or W. A D gene is named only where the DNA matches it firmly. Some rows have no size entry. The others give once, few or many, or a class for an expanded clone.

>TRBD2|TRBJ2-3|TRBV10-3|-
CAISDLSGGPPDTQYF
TGTGCCATCAGTGACCTTAGCGGGGGCCCCCCAGATACGCAGTATTTT
>-|TRBJ2-7|TRBV11-2|-
CASSLSQGEYYEQYF
TGTGCCAGCAGCTTATCTCAGGGAGAATACTACGAGCAGTACTTC
>TRBD1|TRBJ2-1|TRBV10-3|-
CAIRPGQGVYNEQFF
TGTGCCATCAGGCCGGGACAGGGGGTCTACAATGAGCAGTTCTTC
>-|TRBJ1-1|TRBV21-1|-
CASSFFKNTEAFF
TGTGCCAGCAGTTTCTTCAAAAACACTGAAGCTTTCTTT
>TRBD1|TRBJ1-3|TRBV18|-
CASSPGQDSGNTIYF
TGTGCCAGCTCACCGGGACAGGACTCTGGAAACACCATATATTTT
>-|TRBJ2-2|TRBV5-4|-
CASSFYIQTKGGELFF
TGTGCCAGCAGCTTTTATATACAGACTAAAGGTGGGGAGCTGTTTTTT
>-|TRBJ1-2|TRBV6-5|-
CASKGTLANYGYTF
TGTGCCAGCAAAGGCACATTAGCTAACTATGGCTACACCTTC
>-|TRBJ2-1|TRBV2|-
CASIPVQGGEQFF
TGTGCCAGCATCCCCGTTCAGGGCGGTGAGCAGTTCTTC
>-|TRBJ2-7|TRBV4-1|-
CASSQEVGYEQYF
TGCGCCAGCAGCCAAGAAGTCGGCTACGAGCAGTACTTC
>-|TRBJ1-3|TRBV19|-
CASMGLRHVGVSSGNTIYF
TGTGCCAGTATGGGGCTACGACACGTTGGGGTCAGCTCTGGAAACACCATATATTTT
>-|TRBJ2-7|TRBV6-1|-
CASSEQTLPAYEQYF
TGTGCCAGCAGTGAACAGACCCTCCCCGCCTACGAGCAGTACTTC
>-|TRBJ1-5|TRBV11-2|-
CASSLDGRPNQPQHF
TGTGCCAGCAGCTTAGATGGGAGGCCCAATCAGCCCCAGCATTTT
>-|TRBJ2-3|TRBV4-1|-
CASSPTDLGTDTQYF
TGCGCCAGCAGCCCAACGGACCTGGGCACAGATACGCAGTATTTT
>-|TRBJ1-3|TRBV7-3|-
CASSPGPSPGNTIYF
TGTGCCAGCAGTCCCGGGCCCAGCCCTGGAAACACCATATATTTT
>-|TRBJ2-3|TRBV7-3|-
CASAPAFGTDTQYF
TGTGCCAGCGCACCAGCCTTTGGGACAGATACGCAGTATTTT
>TRBD1|TRBJ1-2|TRBV6-5|-
CASTQGADYGYTF
TGTGCCAGCACCCAGGGGGCGGACTATGGCTACACCTTC
>TRBD2|TRBJ2-1|TRBV5-1|-
CASSVGLAGIDEQFF
TGCGCCAGCAGCGTCGGACTAGCGGGGATCGATGAGCAGTTCTTC
>TRBD1|TRBJ2-7|TRBV7-9|-
CASSTNHRGLSYEQYF
TGTGCCAGCAGCACCAATCACAGGGGGCTGTCCTACGAGCAGTACTTC
>TRBD1|TRBJ2-7|TRBV7-6|-
CASSYGTGESSGQYF
TGTGCCAGCAGCTATGGGACAGGGGAATCCAGTGGGCAGTACTTC
>-|TRBJ2-7|TRBV30|-
CAWSQYRTYSYEQYF
TGTGCCTGGAGTCAATACAGGACCTACTCCTACGAGCAGTACTTC
>-|TRBJ2-7|TRBV4-2|-
CASSQVAGTDYEQYF
TGTGCCAGCAGCCAGGTAGCCGGGACGGACTACGAGCAGTACTTC
>TRBD1|TRBJ1-6|TRBV30|-
CAWARGLSYNSPLHF
TGTGCCTGGGCGAGGGGGCTGTCCTATAATTCACCCCTCCACTTT
>TRBD1|TRBJ2-1|TRBV5-4|-
CASSFRDRGSNEQFF
TGTGCCAGCAGCTTCCGAGACAGGGGATCCAATGAGCAGTTCTTC
>TRBD2|TRBJ2-7|TRBV11-3|-
CASSLAGTSTYQYF
TGTGCCAGCAGCTTAGCCGGGACTAGCACGTACCAGTACTTC
>TRBD2|TRBJ2-7|TRBV3-1/TRBV3-2|-
CASSQDLAGGAYEQYF
TGTGCCAGCAGCCAAGATCTTGCGGGGGGGGCATACGAGCAGTACTTC
>-|TRBJ1-2|TRBV19|-
CATALQGSYGYTF
TGTGCCACCGCTCTGCAGGGTAGCTATGGCTACACCTTC
>TRBD1|TRBJ2-7|TRBV27|-
CASSPGQGGREQYF
TGTGCCAGCAGTCCCGGACAGGGGGGAAGGGAGCAGTACTTC
>-|TRBJ2-5|TRBV19|-
CASSIWGQETQYF
TGTGCCAGTAGTATTTGGGGGCAAGAGACCCAGTACTTC
>-|TRBJ2-1|TRBV9|-
CASSVGSSSYNEQFF
TGTGCCAGCAGCGTAGGCAGCAGCTCCTACAATGAGCAGTTCTTC
>-|TRBJ2-2|TRBV5-1|-
CASSHGTGELFF
TGCGCCAGCAGCCATGGGACCGGGGAGCTGTTTTTT
>-|TRBJ1-2|TRBV29-1|-
CSAERQSYGYTF
TGCAGCGCTGAGCGGCAAAGCTATGGCTACACCTTC
>-|TRBJ2-2|TRBV3-1/TRBV3-2|-
CASSHYGTGELFF
TGTGCCAGCAGCCACTATGGGACCGGGGAGCTGTTTTTT
>-|TRBJ2-5|TRBV28|-
CASRRQSQETQYF
TGTGCCAGCAGGCGGCAGAGCCAAGAGACCCAGTACTTC
>-|TRBJ1-3|TRBV27|-
CASTSPGSPTIYF
TGTGCCAGCACTTCCCCTGGGAGCCCCACCATATATTTT
>-|TRBJ2-7|TRBV6-5|once
CASSRPGLYSYEQYF
TGTGCCAGCAGTCGACCGGGACTTTACTCCTACGAGCAGTACTTC
>-|TRBJ2-3|TRBV15|-
CATSSRRGGGTADTQYF
TGTGCCACCAGCAGTAGGAGGGGCGGTGGCACGGCAGATACGCAGTATTTT
>TRBD1|TRBJ1-1|TRBV3-1/TRBV3-2|-
CASSQAQGAKNTEAFF
TGTGCCAGCAGCCAAGCACAGGGGGCGAAGAACACTGAAGCTTTCTTT
>TRBD2|TRBJ2-5|TRBV5-1|-
CASSSLGTSGGETQYF
TGCGCCAGCAGCTCCCTGGGGACTAGCGGGGGTGAGACCCAGTACTTC
>-|TRBJ2-3|TRBV11-1|-
CASSLATDTQYF
TGTGCCAGCAGCTTAGCCACAGATACGCAGTATTTT
>-|TRBJ2-1|TRBV4-1|-
CASSQGWGGDNEQFF
TGCGCCAGCAGCCAGGGGTGGGGCGGAGACAATGAGCAGTTCTTC
>-|TRBJ1-3|TRBV9|-
CASSVEVPSTIYF
TGTGCCAGCAGCGTAGAAGTCCCCAGCACCATATATTTT
>TRBD1|TRBJ2-3|TRBV7-7|-
CASSPDRIGTQYF
TGTGCTAGCAGCCCGGACAGGATAGGTACGCAGTATTTT
>-|TRBJ2-5|TRBV19|-
CASSIRLTGQRETQYF
TGTGCCAGTAGTATCAGATTAACGGGGCAGAGGGAGACCCAGTACTTC
>-|TRBJ1-5|TRBV6-2/TRBV6-3|-
CASSSRHQPQHF
TGTGCCAGCAGTTCAAGGCATCAGCCCCAGCATTTT
>-|TRBJ1-4|TRBV12-3/TRBV12-4|-
CASSGQTNEKLFF
TGTGCCAGCAGTGGTCAGACTAATGAAAAACTGTTTTTT
>TRBD2|TRBJ2-2|TRBV2|-
CASRVGTSTNTGELFF
TGTGCCAGCAGAGTTGGGACTAGCACGAACACCGGGGAGCTGTTTTTT
>TRBD2|TRBJ2-6|TRBV7-3|-
CASSPKRGLRGANVLTF
TGTGCCAGCAGCCCCAAGCGGGGATTACGTGGGGCCAACGTCCTGACTTTC
>TRBD1|TRBJ1-2|TRBV9|-
CASSVPGQGPNYGYTF
TGTGCCAGCAGCGTCCCGGGACAGGGGCCTAACTATGGCTACACCTTC
>-|TRBJ1-2|TRBV28|-
CASIPTGGRANYGYTF
TGTGCCAGCATCCCTACTGGGGGACGGGCTAACTATGGCTACACCTTC
>-|TRBJ2-3|TRBV5-1|once
CASSALKGLPDTQYF
TGCGCCAGCAGCGCCTTAAAGGGACTCCCAGATACGCAGTATTTT
>TRBD2|TRBJ2-5|TRBV5-1|few
CASSQRGGYETQYF
TGCGCCAGCAGCCAGCGGGGGGGCTACGAGACCCAGTACTTC